These T cell receptor beta chains were read from a single sample in a study of blood T cell repertoires in COVID-19. The assay was immunoSEQ multiplex PCR, and TCRdb's table has in-frame clones only and misses some. This sample has approximately 180,000 clones, with roughly 85% found just once. The sequenced sample consisted of PBMCs or T cells enriched from blood (not recorded which). These receptors were collected from a man aged 35 to 55 who had recovered from COVID-19. Both conserved end residues are part of each CDR3. Each record gives: clone size, V gene, D gene, J gene, CDR3 DNA, CDR3 protein. The D gene is left open where the match is weak. Clone size is stated in some rows and not others, as once, few, many or a class when expanded.

>NA|TRBV4-2|NA|TRBJ2-7
TGTGCCAGCAGCGCCCGGGACACCGGTTACTCCTACGAGCAGTACTTC
CASSARDTGYSYEQYF
>NA|TRBV28|NA|TRBJ1-1
TGTGCCACTTTCCCCGGACAAGAGAACACTGAAGCTTTCTTT
CATFPGQENTEAFF
>once|TRBV27|TRBD1|TRBJ1-2
TGTGCCAGCAGTTTAAGCGGACAGGGGGGGAATGGCTACACCTTC
CASSLSGQGGNGYTF
>NA|TRBV5-8|TRBD1|TRBJ1-1
TGTGCCAGCAGCCTGAGGACAGGGGGTAATGATGAAGCTTTCTTT
CASSLRTGGNDEAFF
>NA|TRBV5-1|NA|TRBJ1-1
TGCGCCAGCAGCTTCGCGTCTTCACTGAACACTGAAGCTTTCTTT
CASSFASSLNTEAFF
>NA|TRBV5-4|NA|TRBJ1-4
TGTGCCAGCAGCTTGGGGGGGGGATATAATGAAAAACTGTTTTTT
CASSLGGGYNEKLFF
>NA|TRBV5-5|TRBD1|TRBJ1-2
TGTGCCAGCAGCCCGAACAGGGGGCGCGACTATGGCTACACCTTC
CASSPNRGRDYGYTF
>once|TRBV5-1|TRBD1|TRBJ2-7
TGCGCCAGCAGCGAACGGACAGGGGGCCAACCCTACATCTCCTACGAGCAGTACTTC
CASSERTGGQPYISYEQYF
>few|TRBV6-1|TRBD1|TRBJ2-7
TGTGCCAGCAGTGAGTGGGCGGGACAGGGTAGTCACGAGCAGTACTTC
CASSEWAGQGSHEQYF
>NA|TRBV12-3/TRBV12-4|NA|TRBJ1-5
TGTGCCAGCAGCCTTGAGGGTTATCAGCCCCAGCATTTT
CASSLEGYQPQHF
>NA|TRBV6-5|TRBD1|TRBJ2-7
TGTGCCAGCAGGATGACAGGGCTCTCCTACGAGCAGTACTTC
CASRMTGLSYEQYF
>NA|TRBV7-9|NA|TRBJ1-2
TGTGCCAGCAGCTTCGAGGACAAGGGGGACTATGGCTACACCTTC
CASSFEDKGDYGYTF
>NA|TRBV10-1|NA|TRBJ2-7
TGCGCCAGCAGTGCCGGCTACGAGCAGTACTTC
CASSAGYEQYF
>NA|TRBV5-1|NA|TRBJ1-5
TGCGCCAGCAGCTTGGTCCAGGGTTATCAGCCCCAGCATTTT
CASSLVQGYQPQHF
>NA|TRBV9|NA|TRBJ1-2
TGTGCCAGCACCCTAGGGGCCACATATGGCTACACCTTC
CASTLGATYGYTF
>NA|TRBV5-6|TRBD1|TRBJ2-7
TGTGCCAGCAGCTCTGTTGGGACAGGGGGTAAAGGGGTTTCCTACGAGCAGTACTTC
CASSSVGTGGKGVSYEQYF
>NA|TRBV12-3/TRBV12-4|NA|TRBJ1-1
TGTGCCAGCACCTCTAATCGGGAGGCTTTCTTT
CASTSNREAFF
>NA|TRBV5-1|NA|TRBJ2-1
TGCGCCAGCAGCTTGGCGCCAGGTAACTACAATGAGCAGTTCTTC
CASSLAPGNYNEQFF
>NA|TRBV11-3|TRBD1|TRBJ1-2
TGTGCCAGCAGCGCGGACAGGGACTATGGCTACACCTTC
CASSADRDYGYTF
>NA|TRBV19|TRBD1|TRBJ1-6
TGTGCCAGTACCGAGGGGACAGGCTCCTATAATTCACCCCTCCACTTT
CASTEGTGSYNSPLHF
>NA|TRBV28|TRBD1|TRBJ1-2
TGTGCCAGCACCCGGGACAGGCATGATGGCTACACCTTC
CASTRDRHDGYTF
>NA|TRBV2|NA|TRBJ1-2
TGTGCCAGCAAAGGGGATTGGGGGGTCTATGGCTACACCTTC
CASKGDWGVYGYTF
>NA|TRBV6-5|TRBD1|TRBJ2-5
TGTGCCAGCAGTTACCTAACCGGGACAGGCCAAGAGACCCAGTACTTC
CASSYLTGTGQETQYF
>once|TRBV6-1|NA|TRBJ1-3
TGTGCCAGCAGTGAAGCGCTGGGGAGCTCTGGAAACACCATATATTTT
CASSEALGSSGNTIYF
>once|TRBV9|TRBD2|TRBJ2-3
TGTGCCAGCACCAGAGGCCTCGATAGCGGGGTAGGGGATACGCAGTATTTT
CASTRGLDSGVGDTQYF
>NA|TRBV28|TRBD2|TRBJ2-7
TGTGCCAGCAGTACCCCTAGCGGACCTTCCTACGAGCAGTACTTC
CASSTPSGPSYEQYF
>NA|TRBV6-1|TRBD1|TRBJ2-2
TGTGCCAGCAGTGAAGCCCGGCGAAGACAGGGGGAACTGTTTTTT
CASSEARRRQGELFF
>few|TRBV10-1|TRBD2|TRBJ2-7
TGCGCCAGCAGTGAATTCCGGAGTAGCGGGAGCTACGAGCAGTACTTC
CASSEFRSSGSYEQYF
>NA|TRBV29-1|NA|TRBJ1-1
TGCAGCGTTGTACACAGAGACACTGAAGCTTTCTTT
CSVVHRDTEAFF
>NA|TRBV28|NA|TRBJ2-7
TGTGCCAGCAGTTTAGTCAGTCCAACGGGGGACGAGCAGTACTTC
CASSLVSPTGDEQYF
>few|TRBV6-5|NA|TRBJ1-1
TGTGCCAGCAGTTACTCCTGGGACACCACTGAAGCTTTCTTT
CASSYSWDTTEAFF
>NA|TRBV5-1|NA|TRBJ2-5
TGCGCCAGCAGCTTGGGGGCAGGACAAGAGACCCAGTACTTC
CASSLGAGQETQYF
>few|TRBV6-4|TRBD1|TRBJ2-3
TGTGCCAGCAGTGACGTAACAGGGGGAGCAGATACGCAGTATTTT
CASSDVTGGADTQYF
>once|TRBV27|NA|TRBJ2-2
TGTGCCAGCAGTCCTATAAACACCGGGGAGCTGTTTTTT
CASSPINTGELFF
>NA|TRBV11-2|NA|TRBJ2-1
TGTGCCAGCAGCCCCATTGCCAGGAATGAGCAGTTCTTC
CASSPIARNEQFF
>NA|TRBV28|NA|TRBJ1-2
TGTGCCAGCAGCTCAGGGCGCGGCTACACCTTC
CASSSGRGYTF
>once|TRBV5-1|TRBD2|TRBJ2-7
TGCGCCAGCAGCTCAGGGACTAGCGACTACGAGCAGTACTTC
CASSSGTSDYEQYF
>NA|TRBV7-9|TRBD1|TRBJ2-3
TGTGCCAGCAGCTTAGCGATGGATGGGCAGGGGGCCGGTACGCAGTATTTT
CASSLAMDGQGAGTQYF